This TCR beta chain was recovered during a study of shared clonotypes between healthy human individuals (TCRdb year 2020). Background for the entire study: A couple of women and a few men aged 18 to 49 years were included in the cohort. Per donor, three plates each were used for CD4 naive and CD4 memory, two for CD8 naive, and one for CD8 memory. To estimate repertoire size and how much clonotype sharing occurs between individuals, the study deeply sequenced the blood TCR repertoires of several healthy adults. To increase sequencing depth and limit assay-specific biases, TCR repertoire library preparation and sequencing were carried out by different laboratories using diverse techniques. Per donor, leukapheresis produced somewhere between about 0.94 and 9.5 billion PBMCs. Here is what the overall study found, with its caveats: Naive subsets generally had larger estimated clonotype richness than memory subsets. Only blood was sampled, and tissue TCR repertoires likely differ from those in blood. Pairwise subsampling led to the expectation that sequencing depth would affect the degree of clonotype sharing among donors. Rarefaction of sorted-subset datasets indicated incomplete sequencing despite the large sequencing depth. Higher generation probabilities were observed for clonotypes shared by all four sorted-subset donors than for non-shared clonotypes. When several donors were compared, the shared fraction of clonotypes was 5% to 6.5% for naive CD4, over 3% for naive CD8, 2% to 2.5% for memory CD4, and 0.35% to 0.4% for memory CD8. The genetic and exposure-history diversity represented was limited by the small number of donors.

Notes on this clone: Which antigen it targets is not known. No much larger clone is present one base from it, and per-base qualities are unavailable.

Donors were healthy HIV-negative adults with no recently reported acute infections or vaccinations. Every donor was a Caucasian adult residing in Nashville, Tennessee, USA. Magnetic negative selection was used to enrich CD4+ T cells, after which naive cells were positively selected on CD45RA and the negative fraction became the memory subset. After blood collection by leukapheresis, PBMCs were isolated using Ficoll-Histopaque density gradient centrifugation and then cryopreserved in the vapor phase of liquid nitrogen. Analytical flow cytometry was used to check the purity and quantity of each magnetically sorted T cell population. Genomic DNA was isolated from each sorted fraction and quantified by UV absorbance on a Nanodrop 2000c. Using the deep immunoSEQ assay, TCR CDR3 regions were amplified from genomic DNA by multiplex PCR. Extracted genomic DNA from each cell subset was spread evenly across all wells of several immunoSEQ 96-well plates, with each plate serving as a replicate. For sorted subsets, 200 to 250 ng genomic DNA, equal to 30,000 to 35,000 T cell genomes, was loaded into each replicate PCR. The purified libraries were quantified using a Qubit 3.0 fluorometer, sized with a Bioanalyzer 2100, and then quantified again using the KAPA Library Quantification kit. Each immunoSEQ 96-well plate was sequenced on its own single-read 150-cycle Illumina NextSeq 550 flow cell. The paper's data handling went like this. Because the immunoSEQ output included only junctional sequences and no quality scores, the filtering could not be the same as the filtering used for full-length reads. To assign V/J genes and CDR3, sequences were annotated using PyIR, a Python wrapper for IgBLAST v1.9, with IMGT germline references. Reads were removed for weak V/J assignments (E-value above 1e-6), missing CDR3, stop codons, out-of-frame junctions, or ambiguous translated residues. A V3J clonotype was defined by an identical inferred V gene, J gene, and CDR3 amino acid sequence. Percentage overlap between repertoires was calculated by dividing the number of shared unique clonotypes by the size of the smaller repertoire. Repertoire richness was assessed with RTK rarefaction, the Chao1 estimator, and Recon v2.1 estimates of unobserved clonotypes. For all TCRbeta clonotypes obtained by the gDNA method from four donors, generation probabilities were computed with OLGA. TCRdb carries this immuneACCESS record with in-frame sequences only. Its versions omit some clonotypes, under half of them owing to an unresolved V gene in the studies checked, with the rest unexplained. Clone size and the V and J calls come from that table; the DNA yielded D and trimming. For this sample the table gives some 2.3 million clones, of which approximately 95% were detected only once. Jointly, the top ten make up roughly 0.36% of the sample.

The sample taken for sequencing was naive CD4+ T cells from PBMCs. In light of the paper, this sample's cell subset or site label describes: CD45RA+ positively selected. This TCR came from a man aged 18 to 35 in good health. Some clones in this sample may be carry-over from other donors' samples.

The CDR3 reads CASSYGAISANVLTF. The nucleotides read TGTGCCAGCAGTTACGGGGCGATTTCGGCCAACGTCCTGACTTTC. The V and J genes are TRBV6-6 and TRBJ2-6; a weak D assignment points to TRBD1 (5 bases agree). Counted from cysteine to phenylalanine, this CDR3 has 15 amino acids. Kept here is only the CDR3 DNA, which spans 45 bases and is read in frame from base 1. From a lookup of the germline V gene (reference sequence), CDR1 and CDR2 are MNHNY and SVGAGI. The germline ends are 11 bases apart after V is trimmed by 2 bases and J by 6 bases.